Presented here are 18 T cell receptor beta chains from one specimen sequenced in a study of molecular identifiers for immune sequencing clone quantification. TCRdb re-derived calls from the PCR reads in MiXCR, one entry per CDR3 protein. The sample yields tens of thousands of distinct CDR3 sequences, roughly 19% seen once. What was sequenced was naive CD8+ T cells from blood, with Jurkat cell RNA spiked in. Subset: FACS-sorted CD8+CD4-CCR7+CD45RA+ naive T cells. The receptors here all came from a human donor in good health. Some libraries in this study had Jurkat cell RNA spiked in.

This clonotype occurred many times. This CDR3 reads CASSYPLDRGNTSPLHF. Here the CDR3 DNA reads TGTGCCAGCAGCTACCCCCTCGACAGGGGCAACACTTCACCCCTCCACTTT. The J gene is TRBJ1-6, the V gene TRBV6-2 or TRBV6-3; 8 bases fit TRBD1. This CDR3 region has 17 residues. Germline V gives CDR1 MNHEY, CDR2 SVGEGT. V shed 6 bases, J shed 9 bases, and the junction held 16 bases outside the gene matches.

The table lists this clonotype with many counts. The chain carries TRBV21-1 and TRBJ1-2; TRBD1 is the table's D call and was not checked against the DNA. TRBV21-1 is recorded as a pseudogene. The CDR3 loop spans 12 amino acids. CDR3 in DNA: TGTGCCAGCGCCCGGCGGTTTTCTGGCTACACCTTC. It is translated as CASARRFSGYTF.

The chain uses TRBV18 and TRBJ1-2; 9 nucleotides align to TRBD1. CDR3 size: 17 residues. V was pared by 1 base and J by 6 bases, with 12 bases of the junction left unmatched. Germline V CDR1 and CDR2: KGHSH, LQKENI. The CDR3 protein is CASSPRDRVPTVDGYTF. CDR3 DNA: TGTGCCAGCTCACCACGGGACAGGGTCCCAACTGTTGATGGCTACACCTTC.

This clonotype was seen ten or more times. The chain has TRBV6-6 and TRBJ1-5; 9 positions agree with TRBD1. This CDR3 spans 14 amino acids. Losses at the gene ends were 8 bases for V and 1 base for J; bases not matched to a gene: 3. CDR1 MNHNY and CDR2 SVGAGI come from the germline V gene (reference sequence). The CDR3 sequence is CASVGTGSNQPQHF. CDR3 nucleotides: TGTGCCAGCGTTGGGACAGGGAGCAATCAGCCCCAGCATTTT.

This clonotype was found many times. This chain connects TRBV12-3 or TRBV12-4 to TRBJ1-1, with D perhaps matching TRBD1 (5 bases). The V end lost 8 bases, the J end lost 4 bases, and 17 bases lay between the germline ends. The CDR3 runs to 14 residues. Here the CDR3 DNA reads TGTGCCAGCGGCAGAGGAGGGGTAAGCACTGAAGCTTTCTTT. Translation gives CASGRGGVSTEAFF.

This clonotype was counted ten times or more. The V call is TRBV7-9, the J call TRBJ1-4; 8 bases are a match to TRBD1. The CDR3 has 15 residues. The V gene end was trimmed by 5 bases and the J gene end by 7 bases; junction bases not matched to a gene: 9. Per the germline V gene, CDR1 is SEHNR and CDR2 is FQNEAQ (reference sequence). CDR3 protein: CASSNPRTGSEKLFF. The CDR3 DNA sequence: TGTGCCAGCAGCAATCCCAGGACAGGGAGTGAAAAACTGTTTTTT.

The sample holds many counts of this clonotype. The genes are TRBV11-2 and TRBJ2-2; TRBD2 matches at 9 bases. This CDR3 contains 17 residues. Germline CDR1 and CDR2: SGHAT and FQNNGV. Trimming took 5 bases from V and 7 from J; bases not matched to a gene: 14. CDR3 protein: CASSHPDRGTSIGELFF. The DNA of the CDR3 is TGTGCCAGCAGCCACCCGGATCGCGGGACTAGCATCGGGGAGCTGTTTTTT.

Details on this clonotype: Since a much larger clone is just one base distant, this may be a read error. The CDR3 carries no conserved terminal phenylalanine or tryptophan, so it likely arises from a read error. The V and J genes are TRBV6-2 or TRBV6-3 and TRBJ2-7, with 7 bases that match TRBD2. The V segment lost 5 bases and the J segment 3 bases; nucleotides outside the gene matches: 13. CDR1 MNHEY and CDR2 SVGEGT come from the germline V gene. The length of the CDR3 is 16 residues. The CDR3 nucleotides are TGTGCCAGCAGTCCCGACCGTTCTCGCGGGAGCTACGAGCAGTACTCC. Translating it yields CASSPDRSRGSYEQYS.

This clonotype was seen ten or more times. The chain joins TRBV7-9 to TRBJ2-2, with TRBD2 as a possible D gene (5 bases). This CDR3 is 15 amino acids long. CDR1 is SEHNR and CDR2 is FQNEAQ in the germline V gene (reference sequence). The ends were cut back, 5 bases at V and 2 bases at J, with 12 bases in the middle. Written as DNA, the CDR3 is TGTGCCAGCAGCAGCGGACGGGGAAACACCGGGGAGCTGTTTTTT. Translating it yields CASSSGRGNTGELFF.

Concerning this clonotype: Possible read error: a much larger clone is one base away. CDR3 amino acids: CASGLGLGPTDTQYF. The CDR3 DNA sequence: TGTGCCAGCGGCTTGGGACTAGGCCCCACAGATACGCAGTATTTT. This chain uses TRBV5-6 with TRBJ2-3, with 8 bases fitting TRBD2. This CDR3 has 15 amino acids. In germline, CDR1 is SGHDT, CDR2 YYEEEE.

This sequence joins TRBV7-9 and TRBJ2-3; 10 bases match TRBD1. Germline trimming cut 0 bases from V and 5 bases from J; bases unmatched to any gene: 5. This CDR3 spans 16 amino acids. Germline V lookup: CDR1 SEHNR, CDR2 FQNEAQ (reference sequence). CDR3 bases: TGTGCCAGCAGCTTAGCGGGGACAGGGGTCATAGATACGCAGTATTTT. It yields the protein CASSLAGTGVIDTQYF.

The sample holds many counts of this clonotype. The chain carries TRBV4-3 and TRBJ2-3, with TRBD2 matching 7 bases. Germline CDR1 is LGHNA and CDR2 is YSLEER. J was trimmed by 2 bases and V by 6 bases; bases with no gene match: 8. The CDR3 extends over 15 amino acids. CDR3 protein: CASSLKRGNTDTQYF. The CDR3 coding sequence is TGCGCCAGCAGTCTTAAGCGGGGTAACACAGATACGCAGTATTTT.

This clonotype was seen at least ten times. The chain couples TRBV5-6 to TRBJ1-1, with D uncertain. The CDR3 is 12 residues long. Germline V gene data show CDR1 as SGHDT and CDR2 as YYEEEE. V lost 1 base, J lost 1 base, and 2 bases lay in between. CDR3 in amino acids: CASSLSNTEAFF. The CDR3 bases are TGTGCCAGCAGCTTGTCGAACACTGAAGCTTTCTTT.

Many counts were recorded for this clonotype. V is TRBV24-1 and J is TRBJ1-1; a weak D match, TRBD1 (6 bases). V was pared by 0 bases and J by 4 bases, with 11 bases between. CDR3 length: 15 residues. Germline CDR1 is KGHDR and CDR2 is SFDVKD. The CDR3 coding sequence is TGTGCCACCAGTGATTTGTTCCAGGGGCTCACTGAAGCTTTCTTT. Its protein is CATSDLFQGLTEAFF.

The rearrangement uses TRBV11-2 and TRBJ2-5; TRBD1 is a possible D gene (5 bases). Germline V gives CDR1 SGHAT, CDR2 FQNNGV. The CDR3 totals 15 residues. Trimming took 1 base from V and 1 from J, leaving 10 bases between them. CDR3 coding DNA: TGTGCCAGCAGCTTAGGGTACAGGTTCCAAGAGACCCAGTACTTC. This sequence encodes CASSLGYRFQETQYF.

The J gene is TRBJ2-7, the V gene TRBV4-3, with D hard to call. Germline V gene data show CDR1 as LGHNA and CDR2 as YSLEER. The germline V and J ends were trimmed by 3 bases and 0 bases, with 12 bases remaining between them. The CDR3 consists of 15 residues. In DNA, the CDR3 is TGCGCCAGCAGCCAGGATCTGGGCGTCTCCTACGAGCAGTACTTC. Its protein is CASSQDLGVSYEQYF.

This clonotype was recorded at least ten times. The chain combines TRBV6-5 with TRBJ1-1; no definite D call. Trimming stripped 2 bases from V and 1 base from J, with 8 bases between. Germline lookup yields CDR1 MNHEY and CDR2 SVGAGI. This CDR3 is 14 amino acids long. The CDR3 loop reads CASSYQTQNTEAFF. The CDR3 DNA sequence: TGTGCCAGCAGTTACCAGACACAGAACACTGAAGCTTTCTTT.

In its sample, this clonotype was seen many times. The chain links TRBV28 to TRBJ1-1; D perhaps matches TRBD1 (5 bases). V gave up 2 bases and J gave up 3 bases, with 16 bases separating them. The CDR3 length is 16 residues. The germline gives CDR1 MDHEN, CDR2 SYDVKM. DNA for the CDR3: TGTGCCAGCAGTTTAGGTCCTTATACGGGGGACACTGAAGCTTTCTTT. Encoded protein: CASSLGPYTGDTEAFF.